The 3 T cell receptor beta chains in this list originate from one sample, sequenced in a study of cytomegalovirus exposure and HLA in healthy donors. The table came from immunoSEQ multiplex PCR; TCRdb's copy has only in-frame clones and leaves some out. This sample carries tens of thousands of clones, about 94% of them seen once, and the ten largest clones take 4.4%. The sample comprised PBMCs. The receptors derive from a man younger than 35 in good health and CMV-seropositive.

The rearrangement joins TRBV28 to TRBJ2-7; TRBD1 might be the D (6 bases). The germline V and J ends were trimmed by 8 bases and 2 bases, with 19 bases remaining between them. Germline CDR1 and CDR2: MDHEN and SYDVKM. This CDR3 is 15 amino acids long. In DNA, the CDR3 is TGTGCCAGCCAACGGCAAACAGGGTTCGCCTACGAGCAGTACTTC. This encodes CASQRQTGFAYEQYF.

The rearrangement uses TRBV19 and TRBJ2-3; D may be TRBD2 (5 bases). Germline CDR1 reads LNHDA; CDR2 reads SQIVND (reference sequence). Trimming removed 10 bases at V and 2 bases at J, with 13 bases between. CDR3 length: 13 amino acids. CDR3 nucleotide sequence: TGTGCCACCGAAGAGGGTGCCACAGATACGCAGTATTTT. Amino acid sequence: CATEEGATDTQYF. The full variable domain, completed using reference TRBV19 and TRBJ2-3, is DGGITQSPKYLFRKEGQNVTLSCEQNLNHDAMYWYRQDPGQGLRLIYYSQIVNDFQKGDIAEGYSVSREKKESFPLTVTSAQKNPTAFYLCATEEGATDTQYFGPGTRLTVL.

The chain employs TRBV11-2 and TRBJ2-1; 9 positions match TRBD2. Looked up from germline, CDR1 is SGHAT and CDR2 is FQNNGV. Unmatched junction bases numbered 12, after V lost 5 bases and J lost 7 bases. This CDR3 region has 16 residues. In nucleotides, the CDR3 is TGTGCCAGCAGCCGGTTGTCTAGCGGGATTTGGAATGAGCAGTTCTTC. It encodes CASSRLSSGIWNEQFF.